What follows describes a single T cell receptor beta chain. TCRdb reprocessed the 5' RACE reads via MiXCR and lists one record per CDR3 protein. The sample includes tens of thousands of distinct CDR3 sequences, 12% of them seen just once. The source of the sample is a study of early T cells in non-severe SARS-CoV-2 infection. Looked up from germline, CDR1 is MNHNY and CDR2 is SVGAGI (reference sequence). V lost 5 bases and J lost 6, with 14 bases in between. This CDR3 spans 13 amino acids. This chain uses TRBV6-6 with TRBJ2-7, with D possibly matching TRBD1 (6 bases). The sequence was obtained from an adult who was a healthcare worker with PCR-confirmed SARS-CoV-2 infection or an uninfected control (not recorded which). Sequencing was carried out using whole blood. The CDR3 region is CASSPTGSGEQYF. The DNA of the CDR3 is TGTGCCAGCAGTCCTACAGGGTCGGGCGAGCAGTACTTC.